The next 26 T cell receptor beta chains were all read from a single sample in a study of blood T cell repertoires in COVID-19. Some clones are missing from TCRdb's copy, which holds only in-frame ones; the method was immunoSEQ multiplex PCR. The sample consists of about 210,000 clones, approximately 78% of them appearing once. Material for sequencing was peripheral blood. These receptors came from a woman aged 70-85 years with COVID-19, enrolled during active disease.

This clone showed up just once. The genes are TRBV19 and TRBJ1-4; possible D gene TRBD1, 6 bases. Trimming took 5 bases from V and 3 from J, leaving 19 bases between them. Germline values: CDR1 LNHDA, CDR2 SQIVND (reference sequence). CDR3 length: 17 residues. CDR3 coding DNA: TGTGCCAGTAGTGGAACAGGGAGATGGGACCCTAATGAAAAACTGTTTTTT. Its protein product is CASSGTGRWDPNEKLFF.

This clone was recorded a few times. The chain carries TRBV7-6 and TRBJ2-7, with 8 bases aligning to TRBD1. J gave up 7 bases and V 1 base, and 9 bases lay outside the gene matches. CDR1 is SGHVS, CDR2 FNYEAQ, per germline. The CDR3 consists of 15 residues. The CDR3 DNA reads TGTGCCAGCAGCTTAGGGCAGGGGGACAGGATGGAGCAGTACTTC. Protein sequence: CASSLGQGDRMEQYF.

Here the CDR3 DNA reads TGCAGCGTTGGCGAGGGAATTGGTACTGAAGCTTTCTTT. As protein: CSVGEGIGTEAFF. The chain joins TRBV29-1 to TRBJ1-1, with D unclear. V lost 4 bases and J 5 bases, leaving 14 bases between the germline ends. CDR3 length: 13 amino acids. CDR1 is SQVTM and CDR2 is ANQGSEA in the germline V gene.

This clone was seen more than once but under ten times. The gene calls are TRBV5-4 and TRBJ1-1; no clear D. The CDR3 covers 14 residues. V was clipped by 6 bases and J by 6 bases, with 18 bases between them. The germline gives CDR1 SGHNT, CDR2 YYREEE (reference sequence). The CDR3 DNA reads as TGTGCCAGCATCCCATTGATCCCGACTGCTGAAGCTTTCTTT. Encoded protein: CASIPLIPTAEAFF.

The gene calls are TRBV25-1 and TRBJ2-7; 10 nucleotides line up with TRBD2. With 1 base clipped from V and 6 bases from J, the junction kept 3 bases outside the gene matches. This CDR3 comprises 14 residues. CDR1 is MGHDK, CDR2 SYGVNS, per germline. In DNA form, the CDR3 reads TGTGCCAGCAGTGAATCGGCTAGCGGGAGCGAGCAGTACTTC. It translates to CASSESASGSEQYF.

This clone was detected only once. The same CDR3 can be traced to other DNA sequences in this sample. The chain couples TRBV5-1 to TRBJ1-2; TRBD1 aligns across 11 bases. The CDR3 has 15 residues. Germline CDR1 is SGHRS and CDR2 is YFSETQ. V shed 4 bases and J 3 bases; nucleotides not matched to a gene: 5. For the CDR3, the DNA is TGCGCCAGCAGCCCGGGACAGGGGGTCCACTATGGCTACACCTTC. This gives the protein CASSPGQGVHYGYTF. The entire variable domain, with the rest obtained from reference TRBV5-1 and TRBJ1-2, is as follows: KAGVTQTPRYLIKTRGQQVTLSCSPISGHRSVSWYQQTPGQGLQFLFEYFSETQRNKGNFPGRFSGRQFSNSRSEMNVSTLELGDSALYLCASSPGQGVHYGYTFGSGTRLTVV.

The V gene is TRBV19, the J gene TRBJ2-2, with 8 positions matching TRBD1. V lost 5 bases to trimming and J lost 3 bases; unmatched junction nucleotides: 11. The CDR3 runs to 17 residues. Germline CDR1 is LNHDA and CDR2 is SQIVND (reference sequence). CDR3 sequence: CASSPRSTGGYTGELFF. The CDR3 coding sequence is TGTGCCAGTAGTCCCAGATCTACAGGGGGATACACCGGGGAGCTGTTTTTT.

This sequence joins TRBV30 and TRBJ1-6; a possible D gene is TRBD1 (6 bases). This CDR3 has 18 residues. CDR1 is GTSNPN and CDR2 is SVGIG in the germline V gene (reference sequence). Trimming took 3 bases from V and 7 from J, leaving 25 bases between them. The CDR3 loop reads CAWRGYLSAGAPNSPLHF. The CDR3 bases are TGTGCCTGGAGAGGGTACTTATCTGCAGGGGCCCCGAATTCACCCCTCCACTTT.

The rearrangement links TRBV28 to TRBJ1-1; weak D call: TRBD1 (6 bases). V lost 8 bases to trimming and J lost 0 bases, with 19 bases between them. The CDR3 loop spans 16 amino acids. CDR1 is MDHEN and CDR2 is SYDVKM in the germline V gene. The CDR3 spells CASHKLRGSMNTEAFF. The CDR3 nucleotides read TGTGCCAGCCACAAATTGAGGGGGTCCATGAACACTGAAGCTTTCTTT. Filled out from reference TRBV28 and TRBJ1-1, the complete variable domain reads DVKVTQSSRYLVKRTGEKVFLECVQDMDHENMFWYRQDPGLGLRLIYFSYDVKMKEKGDIPEGYSVSREKKERFSLILESASTNQTSMYLCASHKLRGSMNTEAFFGQGTRLTVV.

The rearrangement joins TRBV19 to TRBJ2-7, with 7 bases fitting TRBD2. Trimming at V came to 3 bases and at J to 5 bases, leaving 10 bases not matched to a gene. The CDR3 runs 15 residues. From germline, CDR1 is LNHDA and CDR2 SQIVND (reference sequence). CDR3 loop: CASSIGTNIVNEQYF. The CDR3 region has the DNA TGTGCCAGTAGTATCGGGACTAATATTGTGAACGAGCAGTACTTC.

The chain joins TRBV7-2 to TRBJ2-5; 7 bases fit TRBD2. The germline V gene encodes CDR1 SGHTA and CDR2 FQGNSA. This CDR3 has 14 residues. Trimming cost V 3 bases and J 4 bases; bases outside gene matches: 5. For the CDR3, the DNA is TGTGCCAGCAGCTTTTCTAGCGGTCGAGAGACCCAGTACTTC. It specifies CASSFSSGRETQYF.

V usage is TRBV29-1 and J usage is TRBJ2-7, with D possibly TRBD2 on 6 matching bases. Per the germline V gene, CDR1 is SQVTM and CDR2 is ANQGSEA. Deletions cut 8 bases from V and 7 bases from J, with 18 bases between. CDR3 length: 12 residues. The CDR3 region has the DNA TGCAGCTCGGGACTTTCCCCGGAGGAGCAGTACTTC. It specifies CSSGLSPEEQYF.

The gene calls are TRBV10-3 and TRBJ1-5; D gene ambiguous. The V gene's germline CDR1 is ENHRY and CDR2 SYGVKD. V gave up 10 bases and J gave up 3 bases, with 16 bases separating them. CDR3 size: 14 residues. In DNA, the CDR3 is TGTGCCACCGGTACGGGTGGAAACAATCAGCCCCAGCATTTT. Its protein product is CATGTGGNNQPQHF.

This CDR3 is CASSIGPSGRTDTQYF. CDR3 bases: TGTGCCAGTAGTATCGGCCCTAGCGGGCGCACAGATACGCAGTATTTT. V usage is TRBV19 and J usage is TRBJ2-3, with TRBD2 matching 8 bases. The CDR3 sequence is 16 residues long. The germline CDR1 and CDR2 sequences are LNHDA and SQIVND (reference sequence). J was trimmed by 1 base and V by 3 bases; bases with no gene match: 6.

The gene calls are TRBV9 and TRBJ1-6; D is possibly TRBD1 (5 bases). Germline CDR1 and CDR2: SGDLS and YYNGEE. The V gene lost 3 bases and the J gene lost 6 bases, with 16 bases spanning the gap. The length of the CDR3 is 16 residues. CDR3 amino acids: CASSAQTPGGNSPLHF. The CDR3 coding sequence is TGTGCCAGCAGCGCACAGACCCCCGGGGGTAATTCACCCCTCCACTTT.

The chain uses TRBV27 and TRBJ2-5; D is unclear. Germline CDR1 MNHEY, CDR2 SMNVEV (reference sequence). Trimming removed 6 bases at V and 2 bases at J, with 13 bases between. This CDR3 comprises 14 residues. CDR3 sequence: CASSLVTAQETQYF. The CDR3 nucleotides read TGTGCCAGCAGCTTGGTCACAGCACAAGAGACCCAGTACTTC.

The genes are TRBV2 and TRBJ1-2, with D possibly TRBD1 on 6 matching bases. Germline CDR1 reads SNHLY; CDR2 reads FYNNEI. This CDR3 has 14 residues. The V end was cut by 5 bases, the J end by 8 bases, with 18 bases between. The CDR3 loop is CASSLEQGPRGYTF. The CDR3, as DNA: TGTGCCAGCAGTCTTGAACAGGGCCCTAGGGGCTACACCTTC.

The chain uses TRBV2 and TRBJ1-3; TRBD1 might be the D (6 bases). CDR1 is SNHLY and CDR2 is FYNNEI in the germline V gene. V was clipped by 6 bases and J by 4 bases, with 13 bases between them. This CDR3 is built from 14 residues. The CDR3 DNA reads TGTGCCAGCAGCCGCGACAGGTTCGGAAACACCATATATTTT. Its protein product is CASSRDRFGNTIYF. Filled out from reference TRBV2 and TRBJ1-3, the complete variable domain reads EPEVTQTPSHQVTQMGQEVILRCVPISNHLYFYWYRQILGQKVEFLVSFYNNEISEKSEIFDDQFSVERPDGSNFTLKIRSTKLEDSAMYFCASSRDRFGNTIYFGEGSWLTVV.

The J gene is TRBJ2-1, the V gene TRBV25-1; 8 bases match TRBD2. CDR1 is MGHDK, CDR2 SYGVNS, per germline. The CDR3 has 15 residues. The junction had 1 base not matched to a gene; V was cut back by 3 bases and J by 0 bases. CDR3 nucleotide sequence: TGTGCCAGCAGTGACGCGGGAGGCTCCTACAATGAGCAGTTCTTC. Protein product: CASSDAGGSYNEQFF.

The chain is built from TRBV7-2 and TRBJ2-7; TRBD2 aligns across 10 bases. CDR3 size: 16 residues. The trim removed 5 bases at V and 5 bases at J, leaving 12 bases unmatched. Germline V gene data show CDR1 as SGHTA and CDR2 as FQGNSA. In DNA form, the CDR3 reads TGTGCCAGCAGCCAAGGGGCTAGCGGGAGCAACAACGAGCAGTACTTC. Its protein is CASSQGASGSNNEQYF. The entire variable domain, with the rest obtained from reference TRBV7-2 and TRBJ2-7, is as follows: GAGVSQSPSNKVTEKGKDVELRCDPISGHTALYWYRQSLGQGLEFLIYFQGNSAPDKSGLPSDRFSAERTGGSVSTLTIQRTQQEDSAVYLCASSQGASGSNNEQYFGPGTRLTVT.

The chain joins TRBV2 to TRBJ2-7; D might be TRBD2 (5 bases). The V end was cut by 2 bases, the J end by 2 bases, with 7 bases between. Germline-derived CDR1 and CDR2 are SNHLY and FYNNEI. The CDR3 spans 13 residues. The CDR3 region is CASSEFGAYEQYF. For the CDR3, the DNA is TGTGCCAGCAGTGAATTCGGGGCCTACGAGCAGTACTTC.

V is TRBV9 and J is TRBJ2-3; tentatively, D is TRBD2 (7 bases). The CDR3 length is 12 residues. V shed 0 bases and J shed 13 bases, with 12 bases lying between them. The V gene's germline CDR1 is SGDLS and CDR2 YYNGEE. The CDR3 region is CASSVEAGAEYF. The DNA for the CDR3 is TGTGCCAGCAGCGTAGAGGCGGGGGCCGAGTATTTT.

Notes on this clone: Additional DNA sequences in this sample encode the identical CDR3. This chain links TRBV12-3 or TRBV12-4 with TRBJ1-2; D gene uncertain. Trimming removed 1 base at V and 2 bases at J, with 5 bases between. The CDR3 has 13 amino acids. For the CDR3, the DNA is TGTGCCAGCAGTTTAGGGGAGAACTATGGCTACACCTTC. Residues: CASSLGENYGYTF.

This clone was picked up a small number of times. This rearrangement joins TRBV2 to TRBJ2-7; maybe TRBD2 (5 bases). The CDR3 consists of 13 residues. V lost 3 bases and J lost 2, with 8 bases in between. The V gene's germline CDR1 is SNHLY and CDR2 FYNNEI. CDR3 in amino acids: CASSERGPYEQYF. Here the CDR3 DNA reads TGTGCCAGCAGTGAGCGCGGGCCCTACGAGCAGTACTTC.

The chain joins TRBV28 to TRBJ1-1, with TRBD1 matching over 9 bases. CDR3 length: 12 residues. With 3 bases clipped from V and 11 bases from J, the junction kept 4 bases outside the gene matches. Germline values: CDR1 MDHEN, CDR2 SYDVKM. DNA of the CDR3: TGTGCCAGCAGTTTGATACAGGGGGCCGCTTTCTTT. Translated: CASSLIQGAAFF. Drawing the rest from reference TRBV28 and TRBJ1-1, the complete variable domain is DVKVTQSSRYLVKRTGEKVFLECVQDMDHENMFWYRQDPGLGLRLIYFSYDVKMKEKGDIPEGYSVSREKKERFSLILESASTNQTSMYLCASSLIQGAAFFGQGTRLTVV.

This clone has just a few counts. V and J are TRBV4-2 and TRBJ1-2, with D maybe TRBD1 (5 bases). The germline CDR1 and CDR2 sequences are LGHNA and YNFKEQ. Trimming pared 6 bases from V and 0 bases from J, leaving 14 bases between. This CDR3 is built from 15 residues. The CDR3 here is CASRGVGEANYGYTF. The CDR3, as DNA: TGTGCCAGCAGGGGTGTAGGGGAAGCTAACTATGGCTACACCTTC.